This T cell receptor beta chain comes out of a study of OX40 agonist ivuxolimab in advanced cancers. Background for the entire study: Ivuxolimab was an agonistic, fully human IgG2 monoclonal antibody directed against OX40 (CD134), a costimulatory receptor. Patients were allowed to have had prior anti-PD-1, anti-PD-L1 or anti-CTLA-4 therapy, and roughly 40% of the dose-escalation patients had been treated with checkpoint inhibitors. Intravenous ivuxolimab was administered to patients every 2 weeks at six dose levels: 0.01, 0.1, 0.3, 1.5, 3 and 10 mg/kg. The dose-escalation cohort was about 87% male with a mean age of around 64 years, ranging from roughly 20 to 80. Peripheral TCRbeta sequencing aimed to test whether ivuxolimab altered TCR sequence diversity and caused clonal T-cell expansion. Partial responses occurred in three dose-escalation patients: two with cutaneous melanoma and one with hepatocellular carcinoma. The paper reports the monotherapy dose-escalation portion (N of about 56 patients) of the phase I ivuxolimab trial. Of the approximately 54 patients in dose escalation, about 20 had hepatocellular carcinoma, some 15 had melanoma, 9 had renal cell carcinoma and 9 had head and neck cancer.

The trial excluded patients who had a history of autoimmune disease or who were on systemic immunosuppression. In every dose cohort, peripheral blood was drawn for TCR sequencing at baseline, cycle 4 day 1, and cycle 7 day 1. Samples were obtained from an open-label, multicenter, first-in-human phase I dose-escalation trial of ivuxolimab. Adults with locally advanced or metastatic melanoma, renal cell, hepatocellular, or head and neck squamous cell carcinoma were enrolled in the trial. Before TCR sequencing, CD4+ T cells and CD8+ T cells were sorted from peripheral blood as separate populations. The full study reports these points: Low levels of normalized T-cell clonal expansion were also seen in some patients who did not respond. After ivuxolimab, expanded clones were on average more numerous among CD8+ T cells than among CD4+ T cells. Which antigens the clonally expanded peripheral T cells were specific for was not determined. Clonal expansion of both CD4+ and CD8+ blood T cells was observed from baseline to week 6 at doses 0.1 to 3.0 mg/kg. In partial responders in the 0.1-3.0 mg/kg groups, normalized peripheral clonal expansion was found to be among the lowest, especially among CD8+ T cells.

A remark on this clone: Its cognate antigen has yet to be identified. No much larger clonotype is one base removed from it; base qualities were not supplied.

Via the germline V gene (reference sequence), CDR1 is LNHDA and CDR2 SQIVND. The CDR3 measures 15 amino acids from cysteine to phenylalanine. The kept DNA is CDR3 alone, 45 bases in frame from the first base. Trimming costs V 3 bases and J 4 bases, and their ends lie 13 bases apart. For sequencing of the TCRbeta CDR3 region, genomic DNA was extracted from the sorted cells. TCRbeta CDR3 regions were sequenced using the immunoSEQ Assay. TCRdb carries this immuneACCESS record with in-frame sequences only. Its versions omit some clonotypes, under half of them owing to an unresolved V gene in the studies checked, with the rest unexplained. This sample has 25,000 to 30,000 clones in its table, and 75% to 90% of those were observed once. The ten largest clonotypes hold around 31% of the sample.

The specimen comprised CD4+ or CD8+ T cells sorted from blood, sampled in a trial of the OX40 agonist ivuxolimab. This receptor was taken from an adult with an advanced solid tumor such as melanoma, head and neck, liver or kidney cancer. The chain is made from TRBV19 and TRBJ2-1; a tentative D match to TRBD2 spans 6 bases. The CDR3 reads CASSIDQGGYNEQFF. The DNA sequence is given as TGTGCCAGTAGTATTGACCAGGGAGGATACAATGAGCAGTTCTTC.